Listed below are T cell receptor beta chains from one sample, sequenced in a study of T cell responses to AZD1222 COVID-19 vaccine. Some clones are missing from TCRdb's copy, which holds only in-frame ones; the method was immunoSEQ multiplex PCR. The table records approximately 50,000 clones, more than 80% of them present only once. Source: peripheral blood, taken on day 0 of MenACWY control vaccination. Every receptor here comes from an adult in good health. CDR3s include the opening cysteine and the closing phenylalanine or tryptophan. The order of the fields is J gene, clone size, V gene, D gene, CDR3 DNA, CDR3 protein. D genes are given only for firm matches. For some rows the clone size is stated as once, few or many, or as a class when expanded; others skip it.

J gene: TRBJ1-4; clone size: .; V gene: TRBV6-1; D gene: .; CDR3 DNA: TGTGCCAGCAGTGAAGAGTGGAGGGGGGGGTCTAATGAAAAACTGTTTTTT; CDR3 protein: CASSEEWRGGSNEKLFF
J gene: TRBJ1-1; clone size: .; V gene: TRBV5-6; D gene: .; CDR3 DNA: TGTGCCAGCAGGGACTGGGGGGCCGACACTGAAGCTTTCTTT; CDR3 protein: CASRDWGADTEAFF
J gene: TRBJ2-2; clone size: .; V gene: TRBV27; D gene: TRBD1; CDR3 DNA: TGTGCCAGCAGTAAAGACAGGGGCGAGACCGGGGAGCTGTTTTTT; CDR3 protein: CASSKDRGETGELFF
J gene: TRBJ1-1; clone size: few; V gene: TRBV11-2; D gene: .; CDR3 DNA: TGTGCCAGCAGCTTACAGAACACTGAAGCTTTCTTT; CDR3 protein: CASSLQNTEAFF
J gene: TRBJ2-3; clone size: .; V gene: TRBV4-3; D gene: TRBD2; CDR3 DNA: TGCGCCAGCAGCCAAGGGCTAGCGGTACTTAGCACAGATACGCAGTATTTT; CDR3 protein: CASSQGLAVLSTDTQYF
J gene: TRBJ2-2; clone size: .; V gene: TRBV3-1/TRBV3-2; D gene: TRBD2; CDR3 DNA: TGTGCCAGCAGCCAAGAGAGGGGCAGCGGGAGGGCCAAAAGAAACACCGGGGAGCTGTTTTTT; CDR3 protein: CASSQERGSGRAKRNTGELFF
J gene: TRBJ2-7; clone size: .; V gene: TRBV3-1/TRBV3-2; D gene: .; CDR3 DNA: TGTGCCAGCAGCCACAGCTCCTACGAGCAGTACTTC; CDR3 protein: CASSHSSYEQYF
J gene: TRBJ1-1; clone size: .; V gene: TRBV29-1; D gene: .; CDR3 DNA: TGCAGCGTTGAGGGGACCACTGAAGCTTTCTTT; CDR3 protein: CSVEGTTEAFF
J gene: TRBJ2-7; clone size: .; V gene: TRBV6-5; D gene: TRBD1; CDR3 DNA: TGTGCCAGCAGTTCCTACGGACAGGGAGACTCCTACGAGCAGTACTTC; CDR3 protein: CASSSYGQGDSYEQYF
J gene: TRBJ1-2; clone size: .; V gene: TRBV4-1; D gene: .; CDR3 DNA: TGCGCCAGCAGCCAAGGAGTACTGGACTATGGCTACACCTTC; CDR3 protein: CASSQGVLDYGYTF
J gene: TRBJ2-3; clone size: .; V gene: TRBV19; D gene: .; CDR3 DNA: TGTGCCAGTCGGGGGTCCCCGATTGGAGATACGCAGTATTTT; CDR3 protein: CASRGSPIGDTQYF
J gene: TRBJ1-5; clone size: .; V gene: TRBV3-1/TRBV3-2; D gene: .; CDR3 DNA: TGTGCCAGCAGCAACAGGGATCAGCCCCAGCATTTT; CDR3 protein: CASSNRDQPQHF
J gene: TRBJ2-7; clone size: .; V gene: TRBV19; D gene: .; CDR3 DNA: TGTGCCAGTAGTTCGACGGGCCCCTACGAGCAGTACTTC; CDR3 protein: CASSSTGPYEQYF
J gene: TRBJ2-7; clone size: .; V gene: TRBV30; D gene: .; CDR3 DNA: TGTGCCTGGAGTGTTTCCGGCTACGAGCAGTACTTC; CDR3 protein: CAWSVSGYEQYF
J gene: TRBJ2-2; clone size: .; V gene: TRBV2; D gene: .; CDR3 DNA: TGTGCCAGCAAGGGGGTCCTGAACACCGGGGAGCTGTTTTTT; CDR3 protein: CASKGVLNTGELFF
J gene: TRBJ2-1; clone size: .; V gene: TRBV19; D gene: .; CDR3 DNA: TGTGCCAGTAGTTCCAGACTTCACAATGAGCAGTTCTTC; CDR3 protein: CASSSRLHNEQFF
J gene: TRBJ1-6; clone size: .; V gene: TRBV28; D gene: .; CDR3 DNA: TGTGCCAGCAGTTTATGGACCCGATCACCCCTCCACTTT; CDR3 protein: CASSLWTRSPLHF
J gene: TRBJ1-6; clone size: few; V gene: TRBV7-9; D gene: .; CDR3 DNA: TGTGCCAGCAGCTTAAACAGCGCACGTTCACCCCTCCACTTT; CDR3 protein: CASSLNSARSPLHF
J gene: TRBJ2-7; clone size: .; V gene: TRBV28; D gene: .; CDR3 DNA: TGTGCCAGCTCTCCCGGGAATCTCTACGAGCAGTACTTC; CDR3 protein: CASSPGNLYEQYF
J gene: TRBJ2-2; clone size: .; V gene: TRBV7-9; D gene: .; CDR3 DNA: TGTGCCAGCAGCCCTCAAGGAGGTTTGAACACCGGGGAGCTGTTTTTT; CDR3 protein: CASSPQGGLNTGELFF
J gene: TRBJ2-1; clone size: once; V gene: TRBV7-6; D gene: TRBD2; CDR3 DNA: TGTGCCAGCAAGGCTAGCGGGAGGGCGAGGGAGCAGTTCTTC; CDR3 protein: CASKASGRAREQFF
J gene: TRBJ2-2; clone size: .; V gene: TRBV7-8; D gene: .; CDR3 DNA: TGTGCCAGCAGCTCCCCAGCCCTTAATGGGCCCGGGGAGCTGTTTTTT; CDR3 protein: CASSSPALNGPGELFF
J gene: TRBJ2-5; clone size: .; V gene: TRBV11-2; D gene: .; CDR3 DNA: TGTGCCAGCAGCTCCCCCGGGGAGCTAGAACAAGAGACCCAGTACTTC; CDR3 protein: CASSSPGELEQETQYF
J gene: TRBJ1-2; clone size: .; V gene: TRBV3-1/TRBV3-2; D gene: TRBD1; CDR3 DNA: TGTGCCAGCAGCCTTGACAGGGGGCGCGTCTATGGCTACACCTTC; CDR3 protein: CASSLDRGRVYGYTF
J gene: TRBJ1-5; clone size: few; V gene: TRBV28; D gene: .; CDR3 DNA: TGTGCCAGCAGGCCTTATAGCAATCAGCCCCAGCATTTT; CDR3 protein: CASRPYSNQPQHF
J gene: TRBJ1-3; clone size: once; V gene: TRBV19; D gene: .; CDR3 DNA: TGTGCCAGTAGTCTCCCACAGGGAAAGGCTGGAAACACCATATATTTT; CDR3 protein: CASSLPQGKAGNTIYF
J gene: TRBJ1-5; clone size: few; V gene: TRBV3-1/TRBV3-2; D gene: .; CDR3 DNA: TGTGCCAGCAGCCAGTCCGGGACTTACGATCAGCCCCAGCATTTT; CDR3 protein: CASSQSGTYDQPQHF
J gene: TRBJ2-6; clone size: .; V gene: TRBV15; D gene: TRBD2; CDR3 DNA: TGTGCCACCAGCAGAGTTTCGGTGGGACTAGCGGGATCCGGGGCCAACGTCCTGACTTTC; CDR3 protein: CATSRVSVGLAGSGANVLTF
J gene: TRBJ2-1; clone size: .; V gene: TRBV6-1; D gene: .; CDR3 DNA: TGTGCCAGCAGTGACGGGGGCTACTCCTACAATGAGCAGTTCTTC; CDR3 protein: CASSDGGYSYNEQFF
J gene: TRBJ2-2; clone size: .; V gene: TRBV25-1; D gene: .; CDR3 DNA: TGTGCCAGCAGTGAAATGGGGGAGCTGTTTTTT; CDR3 protein: CASSEMGELFF
J gene: TRBJ2-1; clone size: .; V gene: TRBV30; D gene: TRBD2; CDR3 DNA: TGTGCCGGCGGGACTAGCGGGAAGAATGAGCAGTTCTTC; CDR3 protein: CAGGTSGKNEQFF
J gene: TRBJ1-3; clone size: few; V gene: TRBV6-6; D gene: .; CDR3 DNA: TGTGCCAGCAAACAGGGCACTGGAAACACCATATATTTT; CDR3 protein: CASKQGTGNTIYF
J gene: TRBJ2-1; clone size: .; V gene: TRBV6-4; D gene: .; CDR3 DNA: TGTGCCAGCAGTAGAATAGCCGGAGGGAATGAGCAGTTCTTC; CDR3 protein: CASSRIAGGNEQFF
J gene: TRBJ1-2; clone size: few; V gene: TRBV14; D gene: .; CDR3 DNA: TGTGCCAGCAGCCAAGCCACTCACAGGGTTGGCTACACCTTC; CDR3 protein: CASSQATHRVGYTF
J gene: TRBJ1-4; clone size: .; V gene: TRBV28; D gene: TRBD1; CDR3 DNA: TGTGCCAGCAGTCTCCGGGGGACAGGGGAGGAAAAACTGTTTTTT; CDR3 protein: CASSLRGTGEEKLFF
J gene: TRBJ2-7; clone size: .; V gene: TRBV7-2; D gene: .; CDR3 DNA: TGTGCCAGCAGCCCCGCGGGGCTGAAGTCCTACGAGCAGTACTTC; CDR3 protein: CASSPAGLKSYEQYF
J gene: TRBJ2-1; clone size: .; V gene: TRBV6-5; D gene: .; CDR3 DNA: TGTGCCAGCAGGCGGCAGGTCAATGAGCAGTTCTTC; CDR3 protein: CASRRQVNEQFF
J gene: TRBJ2-1; clone size: .; V gene: TRBV27; D gene: TRBD2; CDR3 DNA: TGTGCCAGCAGCCAGGGACTAGCGGGATCGGTTAAGAATGAGCAGTTCTTC; CDR3 protein: CASSQGLAGSVKNEQFF
J gene: TRBJ2-1; clone size: .; V gene: TRBV27; D gene: .; CDR3 DNA: TGTGCCAGCAGTTTATCTTGGAGCAATGAGCAGTTCTTC; CDR3 protein: CASSLSWSNEQFF
J gene: TRBJ1-4; clone size: .; V gene: TRBV2; D gene: .; CDR3 DNA: TGTGCCAGCAGTGAACTTGGGGGTAGGAATGAAAAACTGTTTTTT; CDR3 protein: CASSELGGRNEKLFF
J gene: TRBJ2-3; clone size: .; V gene: TRBV4-1; D gene: TRBD2; CDR3 DNA: TGCGCCAGCAGCCAAGCTACGGCGGGAGGGCCAGATACGCAGTATTTT; CDR3 protein: CASSQATAGGPDTQYF
J gene: TRBJ2-7; clone size: .; V gene: TRBV6-1; D gene: .; CDR3 DNA: TGTGCCAGCAGTGAAGCTTACAGGGAGGCCGAGCAGTACTTC; CDR3 protein: CASSEAYREAEQYF
J gene: TRBJ1-5; clone size: .; V gene: TRBV7-2; D gene: .; CDR3 DNA: TGTGCCAGCAGCTTAGGTGGGGGCAGGAATCAGCCCCAGCATTTT; CDR3 protein: CASSLGGGRNQPQHF
J gene: TRBJ2-2; clone size: .; V gene: TRBV4-2; D gene: .; CDR3 DNA: TGTGCCAGCAGCCAAGTCGTAGGAAACACCGGGGAGCTGTTTTTT; CDR3 protein: CASSQVVGNTGELFF
J gene: TRBJ1-1; clone size: .; V gene: TRBV5-6; D gene: .; CDR3 DNA: TGTGCCAGCAGCGTACTAGGAATGGGCACTGAAGCTTTCTTT; CDR3 protein: CASSVLGMGTEAFF
J gene: TRBJ2-7; clone size: once; V gene: TRBV12-5; D gene: TRBD2; CDR3 DNA: TGTGCTAGTGGTTTGGTATTGTTTGATGGACTAGCGGGAGGAGGGGTTGTATACGAGCAGTACTTC; CDR3 protein: CASGLVLFDGLAGGGVVYEQYF
J gene: TRBJ2-2; clone size: .; V gene: TRBV7-9; D gene: .; CDR3 DNA: TGTGCCAGCAGCTCCGGGATCGGGAACACCGGGGAGCTGTTTTTT; CDR3 protein: CASSSGIGNTGELFF
J gene: TRBJ1-1; clone size: .; V gene: TRBV30; D gene: TRBD1; CDR3 DNA: TGTGCCTGGACTCGGACAGGTGAAGCTTTCTTT; CDR3 protein: CAWTRTGEAFF
J gene: TRBJ1-6; clone size: .; V gene: TRBV14; D gene: .; CDR3 DNA: TGTGCCAGCAGCCGAAACCCGGACACCTTATCATCACCCCTCCACTTT; CDR3 protein: CASSRNPDTLSSPLHF
J gene: TRBJ2-2; clone size: .; V gene: TRBV18; D gene: .; CDR3 DNA: TGTGCCAGCTCAATGGACAGTTCCCTCACCGGGGAGCTGTTTTTT; CDR3 protein: CASSMDSSLTGELFF
J gene: TRBJ2-7; clone size: .; V gene: TRBV4-3; D gene: .; CDR3 DNA: TGCGCCAGCAGCCAAGAGTATGACAGGCCGTCCTACGAGCAGTACTTC; CDR3 protein: CASSQEYDRPSYEQYF